This T cell receptor (beta chain) was captured in a study of cytomegalovirus exposure and HLA in healthy donors. Points from the study as a whole: A later analysis found most CMV-associated TCR beta chains apparently HLA-restricted.

Turning to this clone: As yet, its antigen is unknown.

The CDR3 extends over 14 amino acids. Germline V CDR1 and CDR2: SGHTA, FQGNSA. Trimming stripped 1 base from V and 1 base from J, with 6 bases between. The PCR made use of 60 Vbeta and 13 Jbeta primers. Profiling relied on immunoSEQ multiplex PCR, and the TCRdb table lists in-frame clones only, not all of them. The table includes some 100,000 clones, more than 65% detected once. This clonotype originated in a young woman in good health and CMV-seronegative. Sequenced: PBMCs. The gene calls are TRBV7-2 and TRBJ2-3; the D gene is possibly TRBD2 (5 bases). The CDR3 protein is CASSLDSGTDTQYF. Here the CDR3 DNA reads TGTGCCAGCAGCTTAGATAGCGGCACAGATACGCAGTATTTT.